Listed below are T cell receptor beta chains from one sample, sequenced in a study of T cells after posttransplantation cyclophosphamide. Sequencing was performed with immunoSEQ multiplex PCR; in TCRdb, only in-frame clones are kept and a portion is missing. Of roughly 3,500 clones listed, about four fifths are singletons. Sample: CD8+ T cells sorted from bone marrow. The receptors were sampled from an older woman in good health, CMV-negative, and a related stem cell transplant donor. CDR3s include the opening cysteine and the closing phenylalanine or tryptophan. The order of the fields is J gene, D gene, V gene, clone size, CDR3 protein, CDR3 DNA. A D gene is named only where the DNA matches it firmly. The listing skips clone size in some rows; elsewhere it reads once, few, many or a size class.

TRBJ2-7,TRBD1,TRBV11-1,few,CASSIGTGMHEQYF,TGTGCCAGCAGCATCGGGACAGGGATGCACGAGCAGTACTTC
TRBJ2-3,.,TRBV19,.,CASSPGSRATDTQYF,TGTGCCAGTAGCCCAGGGTCCCGGGCAACAGATACGCAGTATTTT
TRBJ2-2,.,TRBV7-9,.,CASSHPGSRDTGELFF,TGTGCCAGCAGCCATCCTGGGAGTAGGGACACCGGGGAGCTGTTTTTT
TRBJ2-4,TRBD2,TRBV27,once,CASSLLGDYKNIQYF,TGTGCCAGCAGTTTATTGGGGGACTACAAAAACATTCAGTACTTC
TRBJ2-7,TRBD2,TRBV7-2,.,CASSSRTSGTYYEQYF,TGTGCCAGCAGCTCCCGGACTAGCGGGACTTATTACGAGCAGTACTTC
TRBJ2-5,.,TRBV5-6,.,CASSPLRETQYF,TGTGCCAGCAGCCCGCTCAGGGAGACCCAGTACTTC
TRBJ1-6,TRBD1,TRBV4-3,once,CASSQAWTGLNSPLHF,TGCGCCAGCAGCCAAGCCTGGACAGGGTTGAATTCACCCCTCCACTTT
TRBJ2-1,.,TRBV9,.,CASSVDRGGAGNEQFF,TGTGCCAGCAGCGTAGATCGTGGGGGGGCCGGGAATGAGCAGTTCTTC
TRBJ2-1,TRBD1,TRBV7-9,.,CASSLLQGDDEQFF,TGTGCCAGCAGCTTACTACAGGGGGACGATGAGCAGTTCTTC
TRBJ2-3,TRBD2,TRBV5-1,.,CASSLRGAGVSDTQYF,TGCGCCAGCAGCTTGAGGGGAGCGGGAGTCTCAGATACGCAGTATTTT
TRBJ2-7,.,TRBV4-1,.,CASSQGYRDEQYF,TGCGCCAGCAGCCAAGGCTACCGGGACGAGCAGTACTTC
TRBJ2-3,TRBD1,TRBV9,.,CASSVGQGYTDTQYF,TGTGCCAGCAGCGTCGGACAGGGATACACAGATACGCAGTATTTT
TRBJ2-1,TRBD1,TRBV7-8,.,CASSSGRDSFYNEQFF,TGTGCCAGCAGCAGCGGCCGGGACAGTTTTTACAATGAGCAGTTCTTC
TRBJ2-5,.,TRBV5-6,.,CASSVPSGTQETQYF,TGTGCCAGCAGCGTCCCCTCGGGAACCCAAGAGACCCAGTACTTC
TRBJ2-1,TRBD2,TRBV6-5,.,CASSYQVTSGKNEQFF,TGTGCCAGCAGTTACCAGGTCACTAGCGGAAAAAATGAGCAGTTCTTC
TRBJ2-3,.,TRBV7-9,once,CASSLTGLEAQYF,TGTGCCAGCAGCTTAACGGGGTTGGAGGCGCAGTATTTT
TRBJ2-3,TRBD1,TRBV10-3,.,CASVPGQGPPDTQYF,TGTGCCAGCGTCCCAGGACAGGGTCCCCCAGATACGCAGTATTTT
TRBJ2-7,TRBD1,TRBV28,.,CASSFYPDRGLVLDEQYF,TGTGCCAGCAGTTTTTACCCGGACAGGGGGTTGGTCTTGGACGAGCAGTACTTC
TRBJ2-3,.,TRBV11-2,.,CASSLGTIGTDTQYF,TGTGCCAGCAGCTTAGGGACTATTGGCACAGATACGCAGTATTTT
TRBJ1-1,TRBD1,TRBV19,.,CASRETGIHTEAFF,TGTGCCAGTAGGGAGACAGGGATACACACTGAAGCTTTCTTT
TRBJ2-1,.,TRBV5-6,.,CASSSQPWTETYNEQFF,TGTGCCAGCAGCTCCCAGCCCTGGACAGAAACCTACAATGAGCAGTTCTTC
TRBJ2-1,TRBD2,TRBV6-6,.,CASSYGGGNEQFF,TGTGCCAGCAGTTACGGGGGGGGCAATGAGCAGTTCTTC
TRBJ2-3,TRBD2,TRBV28,.,CASTRTSGRPDTQYF,TGTGCCAGCACTCGGACTAGCGGGAGACCAGATACGCAGTATTTT
TRBJ2-3,TRBD1,TRBV28,.,CASSSRDRAPTDTQYF,TGTGCCAGCAGTTCCCGGGACAGGGCCCCTACAGATACGCAGTATTTT
TRBJ2-1,TRBD2,TRBV5-4,once,CASSFSGGNEQFF,TGTGCCAGCTCCTTTAGCGGGGGCAATGAGCAGTTCTTC